This TCR beta chain was identified in a study of post-analysis software for immune sequencing data. Study-level results: TRBV5-6, TRBV5-1 and TRBV20-1 were among roughly five TRBV segments more frequent in patients than controls.

Trimming removed 0 bases from V and 3 bases from J, with 9 bases in between. There are 14 residues in the CDR3. The germline V gene has CDR1 SGHRS and CDR2 YFSETQ. Unique molecular identifiers had been added to the TCR beta cDNA libraries. One entry per CDR3 protein results from TCRdb running MiXCR on the PCR reads. Of a few hundred thousand distinct CDR3 sequences detected, around 37% appear once; the ten largest clones hold roughly 13%. As concerns this clonotype: What it binds is not known.

The sequenced material came from blood. This receptor was identified in a girl aged 10-17 years with multiple sclerosis. This chain joins TRBV5-1 and TRBJ1-2, with a tentative D call TRBD1 (5 bases). CDR3 coding DNA: TGCGCCAGCAGCTTGGGACAGTCCTACTATGGCTACACCTTC. Protein: CASSLGQSYYGYTF.